This T cell receptor beta chain was recorded in a study of blood T cell repertoires in COVID-19. Study-level background: The United States, Italy and Spain provided the acute and convalescent COVID-19 samples. T cells, B-cell-depleted T cells, or PBMCs supplied cDNA or gDNA.

In the original workflow: From reference gene primer amplification, estimates of nucleated cell counts were derived. Profiling relied on immunoSEQ multiplex PCR, and the TCRdb table lists in-frame clones only, not all of them. That table furnishes V, J and clone size, whereas the DNA furnished D and trimming. The sample records a few hundred thousand clones, roughly nine tenths being singletons. CDR3 length: 15 residues. The V gene end was trimmed by 3 bases and the J gene end by 6 bases; junction bases not matched to a gene: 11. CDR1 is SGHAT, CDR2 FQNNGV, per germline. The chain is built from TRBV11-2 and TRBJ2-7, with TRBD2 matching over 7 bases. The clonotype comes from a woman aged 50 to 60 with acute or convalescent COVID-19. The specimen sequenced was peripheral blood. The CDR3 coding sequence is TGTGCCAGCAGCTTTGGAAGTGGGGAGGGCGGCGAGCAGTACTTC. As protein: CASSFGSGEGGEQYF. The full variable domain, in which reference TRBV11-2 and TRBJ2-7 provide the parts outside the CDR3, is EAGVAQSPRYKIIEKRQSVAFWCNPISGHATLYWYQQILGQGPKLLIQFQNNGVVDDSQLPKDRFSAERLKGVDSTLKIQPAKLEDSAVYLCASSFGSGEGGEQYFGPGTRLTVT.